This TCR beta chain was recovered during a study of patients and donors after allogeneic stem cell transplantation. MiXCR, applied by TCRdb to the RT-PCR reads, yields one record per CDR3 protein. The sample holds hundreds of thousands of distinct CDR3 sequences, under 20% seen once. The CDR3 spans 14 residues. V was shortened by 4 bases and J by 6 bases, with 16 bases between the two germline ends. The germline V gene encodes CDR1 SGHTA and CDR2 FQGNSA. The chain is built from TRBV7-2 and TRBJ2-7; D is possibly TRBD1 (5 bases). Sequenced material: blood, either unsorted or a sorted T cell fraction (not recorded which). This receptor was identified in a human donor who was either an allogeneic HSCT recipient or a stem cell or donor lymphocyte infusion donor (not recorded which). It is not recorded whose cells these are; they may come from a transplant donor. The CDR3 region is CASSSRSPRAEQYF. The CDR3 nucleotides are TGTGCCAGCAGCTCCCGATCCCCCAGGGCCGAGCAGTACTTC.